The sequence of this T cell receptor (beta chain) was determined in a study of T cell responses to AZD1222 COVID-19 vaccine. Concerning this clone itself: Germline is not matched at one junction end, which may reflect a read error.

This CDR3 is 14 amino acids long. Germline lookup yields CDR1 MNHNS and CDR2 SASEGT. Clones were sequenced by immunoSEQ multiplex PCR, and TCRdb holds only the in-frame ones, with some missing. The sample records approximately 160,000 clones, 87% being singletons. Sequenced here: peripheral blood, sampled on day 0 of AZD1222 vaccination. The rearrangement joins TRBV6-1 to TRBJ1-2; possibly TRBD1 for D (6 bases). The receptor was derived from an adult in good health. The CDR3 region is CASSEAPPGAALRF. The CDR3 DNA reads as TGTGCCAGCAGTGAAGCGCCGCCAGGGGCGGCCTTACGTTTC.